The 21 T cell receptor beta chains listed next were all sequenced from one sample in a study of human T cells and chemical hapten exposure. TCRdb reanalysed the RACE reads using MiXCR and keeps one entry per CDR3 protein. The data contain a few hundred thousand distinct CDR3 sequences, about 6% of them singletons. The time point was: patch test 2, 6 weeks after DPC sensitization. The treatment: therapeutic diphenylcyclopropenone sensitization with weekly scalp DPC. The material was whole blood, obtained in connection with sensitization to the hapten diphenylcyclopropenone (DPC). All receptors come from a young woman with alopecia areata. Some clones in this sample may be carry-over from other donors' samples.

The sample holds a few counts of this clonotype. V and J are TRBV14 and TRBJ2-2, with 8 bases identical to TRBD2. V was pared by 3 bases and J by 4 bases, with 4 bases of the junction left unmatched. The CDR3 totals 15 residues. Germline loops: CDR1 SGHDN, CDR2 FVKESK. For the CDR3, the DNA is TGTGCCAGCAGCCATGGTCTAGCGGGCACCGGGGAGCTGTTTTTT. Protein sequence: CASSHGLAGTGELFF.

This clonotype was detected a few times. This chain connects TRBV12-3 or TRBV12-4 to TRBJ2-3; D remains ambiguous. Trimming left V 6 bases short and J 0 bases short, with 10 bases between. This CDR3 contains 14 residues. CDR3 sequence: CASRPTASTDTQYF. CDR3 sequence (DNA): TGTGCCAGCAGGCCAACAGCTAGCACAGATACGCAGTATTTT.

This clonotype has a count of ten or more. V is TRBV6-6 and J is TRBJ2-2, with D perhaps given as TRBD1 or TRBD2 (5 bases each). In germline, CDR1 is MNHNY, CDR2 SVGAGI (reference sequence). Trimming cost V 11 bases and J 8 bases, with 18 bases left between them. The CDR3 is 13 residues long. The CDR3 spells CAGGPFTAGELFF. The CDR3 DNA is TGTGCCGGGGGACCCTTTACCGCGGGGGAGCTGTTTTTT.

Only a few counts were recorded for this clonotype. The chain uses TRBV6-2 or TRBV6-3 and TRBJ1-2, with D maybe TRBD1 (5 bases). Germline CDR1 and CDR2: MNHEY and SVGEGT. Trimming took 6 bases from V and 4 from J, leaving 18 bases between them. The CDR3 runs to 15 residues. The CDR3 region is CASRGGARILYGYTF. As DNA, the CDR3 is TGTGCCAGCAGAGGCGGGGCCAGGATCCTCTATGGCTACACCTTC.

This clonotype was counted at least ten times. The chain joins TRBV7-8 to TRBJ1-5, with D possibly matching TRBD1 (6 bases). Germline V lookup: CDR1 SGHVS, CDR2 FQNEAQ. V lost 5 bases and J 9 bases, leaving 14 bases between the germline ends. The CDR3 has 13 residues. The CDR3 loop is CASSQGWDRPQHF. The CDR3 nucleotides read TGTGCCAGCAGCCAGGGGTGGGATCGGCCCCAGCATTTT. Full variable domain (rest looked up from reference TRBV7-8 and TRBJ1-5): GAGVSQSPRYKVAKRGQDVALRCDPISGHVSLFWYQQALGQGPEFLTYFQNEAQLDKSGLPSDRFFAERPEGSVSTLKIQRTQQEDSAVYLCASSQGWDRPQHFGDGTRLSIL.

This chain links TRBV20-1 with TRBJ2-3; 8 nucleotides line up with TRBD2. CDR3 length: 17 amino acids. V gave up 0 bases and J gave up 0 bases; unmatched junction bases: 8. Germline values: CDR1 DFQATT, CDR2 SNEGSKA (reference sequence). The CDR3 here is CSARDLPSGPSTDTQYF. The CDR3, as DNA: TGCAGTGCTAGAGATCTTCCTAGCGGGCCTAGCACAGATACGCAGTATTTT.

A word on this clonotype: The junction shows a germline mismatch at one end, possibly a read error. The chain has TRBV12-3 or TRBV12-4 and TRBJ1-1; TRBD1 aligns across 8 bases. The CDR3 extends over 15 amino acids. The CDR3 DNA reads TGTGCCAGCAGTTTTGGGCAGGGGGCGAACTCTGAAGCTTTCTTT. This gives the protein CASSFGQGANSEAFF.

This clonotype has more than one count but fewer than ten. V is TRBV7-9 and J is TRBJ2-2, with D uncertain. V was pared by 5 bases and J by 9 bases, with 16 bases between. CDR3 length: 14 amino acids. From germline, CDR1 is SEHNR and CDR2 FQNEAQ (reference sequence). The CDR3 loop is CASSHPGSTRELFF. The CDR3 DNA reads as TGTGCCAGCAGCCATCCCGGGTCTACACGGGAGCTGTTTTTT.

The rearrangement joins TRBV10-3 to TRBJ1-5, with D uncertain. The length of the CDR3 is 21 residues. Per the germline V gene, CDR1 is ENHRY and CDR2 is SYGVKD. Deletions cut 0 bases from V and 2 bases from J, with 26 bases between. Written as DNA, the CDR3 is TGTGCCATCAGTGAGTCCCTTTGGAGTGGACGGGTAGACGAGGGCAATCAGCCCCAGCATTTT. Its protein product is CAISESLWSGRVDEGNQPQHF.

The chain employs TRBV1 and TRBJ2-4; the table's D gene call, TRBD1, was not cross checked with the DNA. TRBV1 is an annotated pseudogene. The CDR3 loop spans 17 amino acids. The CDR3 region is CTSSLGGGPLAKNIQYF. In nucleotides, the CDR3 is TGCACCAGCAGCCTTGGCGGGGGGCCTCTAGCCAAAAACATTCAGTACTTC.

This clonotype occurred many times. The chain has TRBV11-1 and TRBJ2-3, with D uncertain. CDR3 length: 13 amino acids. Germline values: CDR1 SGHAT, CDR2 FQDESV (reference sequence). V was pared by 5 bases and J by 2 bases, with 8 bases between. This CDR3 reads CASSPRTTDTQYF. The CDR3 DNA is TGTGCCAGCAGCCCTCGTACCACAGATACGCAGTATTTT.

The CDR3 DNA follows: TGTGCCAGCAGCCCCTCGCAGGGGGACCAAGAGACCCAGTACTTC. This codes for CASSPSQGDQETQYF. The J gene is TRBJ2-5, the V gene TRBV12-3 or TRBV12-4; 7 positions agree with TRBD1. There are 15 residues in the CDR3. With V trimmed by 6 bases and J by 0 bases, 7 bases remained unmatched.

In this sample, this clonotype turned up a few times. The gene calls are TRBV12-3 or TRBV12-4 and TRBJ2-1, with D tentatively TRBD1 (6 bases). The CDR3 runs to 15 residues. V lost 2 bases, J lost 0 bases, and 8 bases lay in between. The CDR3 region is CASSLQDSSYNEQFF. The CDR3 DNA reads as TGTGCCAGCAGTTTACAGGACAGCTCCTACAATGAGCAGTTCTTC.

The rearrangement joins TRBV10-3 to TRBJ2-7; the D is unclear. Trimming took off 7 bases at V and 5 bases at J, with 15 bases between the two ends. From germline, CDR1 is ENHRY and CDR2 SYGVKD. The CDR3 runs to 13 residues. The DNA of the CDR3 is TGTGCCATCATGGTCGCGGTAGGCGACGAGCAGTACTTC. This encodes CAIMVAVGDEQYF.

The genes are TRBV13 and TRBJ2-2, with TRBD2 matching 13 bases. The CDR3 sequence is 18 residues long. Germline V gene sequence: CDR1 PRHDT, CDR2 FYEKMQ (reference sequence). The V and J ends lost 5 bases and 0 bases, in that order; junction bases with no gene match: 6. Here the CDR3 reads CASSPVLAGGPNTGELFF. The CDR3 DNA reads TGTGCCAGCAGCCCGGTACTAGCGGGGGGGCCGAACACCGGGGAGCTGTTTTTT.

The V call is TRBV5-1, the J call TRBJ2-3; D possibly corresponds to TRBD2 (6 bases). The CDR3 is made up of 14 amino acids. V dropped 3 bases and J dropped 6 bases, with 14 bases sitting between them. Germline lookup yields CDR1 SGHRS and CDR2 YFSETQ. The CDR3 DNA reads TGCGCCAGCAGCTCGCTAGGCGGGGCGGATACGCAGTATTTT. Its protein product is CASSSLGGADTQYF. Full variable domain (rest looked up from reference TRBV5-1 and TRBJ2-3): KAGVTQTPRYLIKTRGQQVTLSCSPISGHRSVSWYQQTPGQGLQFLFEYFSETQRNKGNFPGRFSGRQFSNSRSEMNVSTLELGDSALYLCASSSLGGADTQYFGPGTRLTVL.

V usage is TRBV6-2 or TRBV6-3 and J usage is TRBJ2-1, with a possible D match to TRBD2 (7 bases). Per germline, CDR1 MNHEY and CDR2 SVGEGT. The germline V and J ends were trimmed by 2 bases and 7 bases, with 18 bases remaining between them. The CDR3 loop spans 16 amino acids. The CDR3, as DNA: TGTGCCAGCAGTTACGCATCGCGGGGGCCGGGTAATGAGCAGTTCTTC. Amino acid sequence: CASSYASRGPGNEQFF.

In this sample, this clonotype turned up many times. The chain recombines TRBV12-3 or TRBV12-4 with TRBJ2-2; 12 positions agree with TRBD1. The CDR3 contains 15 residues. V shed 2 bases and J 7 bases; nucleotides not matched to a gene: 2. In DNA form, the CDR3 reads TGTGCCAGCAGTTTAAGGGACAGGGGGCACGGGGAGCTGTTTTTT. This sequence encodes CASSLRDRGHGELFF.

The chain joins TRBV2 to TRBJ2-1, with no clear D. Germline V gene sequence: CDR1 SNHLY, CDR2 FYNNEI. V lost 5 bases and J lost 8, with 7 bases in between. This CDR3 comprises 11 residues. CDR3 in amino acids: CASSRADEQFF. CDR3 coding DNA: TGTGCCAGCAGTCGGGCTGATGAGCAGTTCTTC.

This clonotype was observed at least ten times. The V and J genes are TRBV4-3 and TRBJ2-6; D is unresolved. This CDR3 spans 17 amino acids. V dropped 2 bases and J dropped 0 bases, with 11 bases sitting between them. Germline V gene sequence: CDR1 LGHNA, CDR2 YSLEER. The CDR3 region is CASSQHGPSSGANVLTF. In DNA form, the CDR3 reads TGCGCCAGCAGCCAACATGGCCCTAGCTCTGGGGCCAACGTCCTGACTTTC.

At least ten counts were recorded for this clonotype. This chain connects TRBV10-3 to TRBJ1-2; 8 nucleotides match TRBD1. CDR3 length: 15 amino acids. V dropped 2 bases and J dropped 2; count of bases not matched to a gene: 4. Germline CDR1 is ENHRY and CDR2 is SYGVKD. The DNA of the CDR3 is TGTGCCATCAGTGAGACGGACAGGGTAAACTATGGCTACACCTTC. Its translation: CAISETDRVNYGYTF.